These T cell receptor beta chains were read from a single sample in a study of cytomegalovirus exposure and HLA in healthy donors. Sequencing used immunoSEQ multiplex PCR; TCRdb keeps in-frame clones, though not all of them. Of some 180,000 clones in the sample, about 82% were seen once. The sequencing input was PBMCs. The receptors originated from a woman under 40 in good health and CMV-seronegative. Each CDR3 is given with its conserved first and last residue. The D gene is left open where the match is weak. The size field is filled for only some rows; it gives once, few, many or a size class.

clone_size j_call d_call v_call cdr3_nt cdr3_aa
. TRBJ1-4 . TRBV2 TGTGCCAGCAGGTACGGGAATTCTGGTGAAAAACTGTTTTTT CASRYGNSGEKLFF
few TRBJ1-1 TRBD1 TRBV29-1 TGCAGCGTTGAAAACCGGGACAGGGGGCGGTTGAACACTGAAGCTTTCTTT CSVENRDRGRLNTEAFF
once TRBJ1-1 TRBD1 TRBV29-1 TGCAGCGTGGGGGACAGGGCGAACACTGAAGCTTTCTTT CSVGDRANTEAFF
. TRBJ2-2 TRBD2 TRBV10-3 TGTGCCGTAAATCGGGGGGCCGGGGAGCTGTTTTTT CAVNRGAGELFF
. TRBJ2-7 TRBD1 TRBV28 TGTGCCAGCAGGGGACAGGGCGTTGGAGGCTACGAGCAGTACTTC CASRGQGVGGYEQYF
. TRBJ2-7 . TRBV19 TGTGCCAGTAGTATAGTTCAGGGCTCCGAGCAGTACTTC CASSIVQGSEQYF
. TRBJ2-3 TRBD2 TRBV5-1 TGCGCCAGCAGCTTTCAGGCGGGGGGTGAAGATACGCAGTATTTT CASSFQAGGEDTQYF
few TRBJ2-5 TRBD1 TRBV7-3 TGTGCCAGCAGCCGGGACAGGGGGCGAGAGACCCAGTACTTC CASSRDRGRETQYF
. TRBJ1-2 TRBD1 TRBV19 TGTGCCAGTAGTTCCGAACCCTTAGCGGGGACAGGGCTGGGCTATGGCTACACCTTC CASSSEPLAGTGLGYGYTF
. TRBJ1-1 . TRBV19 TGTGCCAGTAGTATAGGGCACAGTAACACTGAAGCTTTCTTT CASSIGHSNTEAFF
. TRBJ1-1 . TRBV30 TGTGCCTCATGGGGGGGGATGAACACTGAAGCTTTCTTT CASWGGMNTEAFF
. TRBJ2-7 TRBD2 TRBV5-5 TGTGGGCCGGGGGGAGGGTCCTACGAGCAGTACTTC CGPGGGSYEQYF
. TRBJ1-6 . TRBV18 TGTGCCAGCTCACCACTGGAGAGAAATTCACCCCTCCACTTT CASSPLERNSPLHF
. TRBJ1-2 . TRBV5-1 TGCGCCAGCAGCTTGGACAGGGCGGAGGATGGCTACACCTTC CASSLDRAEDGYTF
few TRBJ1-2 . TRBV6-6 TGTGCCAGCAGTTACGTCAGGCGTGGCTACACCTTC CASSYVRRGYTF
. TRBJ2-3 . TRBV11-2 TGTGCCAGCAGCTTAAATGGAGCAAGCTTAGCAGATACGCAGTATTTT CASSLNGASLADTQYF
. TRBJ2-6 . TRBV7-9 TGTGCCAGCACCAGAACAGGAGATGGGGCCAACGTCCTGACTTTC CASTRTGDGANVLTF
. TRBJ2-7 TRBD2 TRBV27 TGTGCCAGCAGTTTAGCGGGGGGGAGAACCTACGAGCAGTACTTC CASSLAGGRTYEQYF
. TRBJ2-2 TRBD2 TRBV5-1 TGCGCCAGCAGCCATAGCGGGGGGAACACCGGGGAGCTGTTTTTT CASSHSGGNTGELFF
. TRBJ2-7 . TRBV5-1 TGCGCCAGCAGCTTGGGGGCGGGTGGGTACGAGCAGTACTTC CASSLGAGGYEQYF
. TRBJ2-5 TRBD2 TRBV6-6 TGTGCCAGCAGTCGCTCTAGCGGCCAAGAGACCCAGTACTTC CASSRSSGQETQYF
. TRBJ2-7 TRBD2 TRBV2 TGTGCCAGCAGGTTTCTAGCGGGGGAGTTTGGTAGCGAGCAGTACTTC CASRFLAGEFGSEQYF
. TRBJ2-5 . TRBV29-1 TGCAGCGCTGCTCCCGGGACACCCACCGGGACCCAGTACTTC CSAAPGTPTGTQYF
. TRBJ1-2 . TRBV2 TGTGCCAGCAAAAGGGACACTAACTATGGCTACACCTTC CASKRDTNYGYTF
. TRBJ1-5 TRBD1 TRBV7-9 TGTGCCAGCAGCTTAGGAGACAGGGGGTCGCAGCCCCAGCATTTT CASSLGDRGSQPQHF
. TRBJ1-5 . TRBV7-7 TGTGCCAGCAGCTTTGGGCAGGGCAATCAGCCCCAGCATTTT CASSFGQGNQPQHF